This entry is about one T cell receptor beta chain. What this receptor recognizes is not known. Within one base of it there is no much larger clone, and no base qualities were kept. The source of the sample is a study of beta chain features in type 1 diabetes listed by TCRdb under 2018. Broadly, across the study: No differences in mean age, gender distribution, total cell number or subset yield were found between patients and healthy donors. A total of about 100,000,000 sorted cells were examined across all samples, and RNA yield correlated strongly with the number of cells per subset. The study compared the TCRB repertoires of sorted circulating CD4+ T cell subsets in recently diagnosed type 1 diabetes patients with those in matched healthy donors. Regulatory and stem cell-like memory subsets were isolated from only 8 patients and 8 healthy donors, whereas naive and central memory subsets came from all 30 or so donors. Study-wide conclusions, independent of this receptor: Naive, central memory and regulatory TCRB repertoires appeared to be more alike among patients than among healthy donors. Patients with type 1 diabetes made fewer insertions and deleted more nucleotides at VDJ recombination sites, implying thymic rearrangement abnormalities. Only small numbers of individuals were included in the HLA sub-analyses, which left unresolved whether HLA type had any influence on TCRB rearrangement. PCR may preferentially amplify shorter templates, but because patient and control samples were amplified and corrected together, any resulting skew would affect both groups equally. Because cDNA was sequenced instead of genomic DNA, highly expressing activated cells could be over-represented, though the groups showed no difference in activation or CD3 levels. In all four CD4+ subsets, TCRB CDR3 length was moderately but significantly shorter in type 1 diabetes patients.

Each donor gave one peripheral blood draw, averaging around 0.11 L, which was collected into heparinised tubes. Naive, central memory, regulatory and stem cell-like memory CD4+ T cells were sorted on a BD FACSAria II using a panel including CD45RO, CCR7, CD25, CD127, CD95 and CD27. Purity was above 95% for every sorted population. PBMCs were isolated right away by Lymphoprep density gradient centrifugation and were stained directly, without culture. So that batch effects would be minimized, each experiment stained and sorted samples in pairs, pairing one healthy donor with one patient. Germline trimming amounts to 6 bases on V and 0 bases on J, with 8 as the count of junction bases outside the gene matches. Counted from cysteine to phenylalanine, this CDR3 has 16 amino acids. CDR3 DNA is the only sequence kept; it has 48 bases, read in frame from the first base. The germline V gene specifies SGHRS as CDR1 and YFSETQ as CDR2.

The entire amount of isolated RNA was reverse transcribed using the High Capacity cDNA Reverse Transcription Kit, so the sequenced TCRB transcripts were expressed ones. Naive, central memory and regulatory T cell samples underwent deep immunoSEQ sequencing, averaging roughly 3.4 million total reads per sample. Sorted cells were lysed in RLT buffer and RNA was extracted with DNase-treated RNeasy Micro or Mini kits, depending on cell number. Each cell subset was processed on its own to prevent cross-contamination, while patient and healthy donor samples were processed together. The immunoSEQ multiplex PCR was used to amplify TCRB sequences from cDNA, generating 87-bp fragments that spanned the CDR3 region. Amplicons were sequenced on the Illumina HiSeq platform. The authors' pipeline ran thus. PCR bias was computationally corrected using synthetic template baselines, reads within Hamming distance 2 were collapsed, and singletons that could not be merged were discarded. By aligning reads against IMGT, V, D and J genes, CDR3 length, and insertions or deletions at six rearrangement sites were assigned. Within each subset, clonotype counts were normalized to sorted cell number, and only after that were true diversity and Gini coefficients computed with the tcR R package. The overlap coefficient, calculated on TCRB nucleotide sequences, was used to quantify repertoire sharing. Out-of-frame TCRB sequences from naive cells were analyzed to stand in for the pre-selection repertoire. The table was pulled from immuneACCESS by TCRdb, which kept in-frame rearrangements only. Such tables lose some clones; where checked, under half of the loss comes from unresolved V genes, and the rest has no known cause. Clonal size and the V and J genes are those of that table, whereas D and trimming came from the DNA. This sample lists over 600,000 clones; around 12% were detected once. The ten largest clones take up 0.09% to 0.15% of the sample.

The origin of this receptor is a man under 40 with type 1 diabetes. This chain joins TRBV5-1 to TRBJ2-1; 8 central bases correspond to TRBD2. Sequenced: naive CD4+ T cells from blood. What the cell subset or site label conveys for this sample: true naive CD4+ T cells. In nucleotide form, the sequence is TGCGCCAGCACAATGGGAGCGGGGGTCTCCTACAATGAGCAGTTCTTC. This sequence encodes CASTMGAGVSYNEQFF.